A selection of T cell receptor beta chains follows, all from one sample in a study of T cell repertoires in cytomegalovirus infection. TCRdb re-called the reads through MiXCR, storing one row per CDR3 protein. The sample has 150,000 to 200,000 distinct CDR3 sequences, about 21% seen once. The source material was PBMCs. These receptors came from a human donor in good health (CMV status not recorded). Some clones in this sample may be carry-over from other donors' samples. Each CDR3 is given with its conserved first and last residue. A D gene is named only where the DNA matches it firmly. Size is omitted from some rows. Given values are once, few, many or a class for expanded clones.

clone size: few
J gene: TRBJ1-5
V gene: TRBV19
D gene: TRBD1
CDR3 DNA: TGTGCCAGTAGCCACGACAGGGGCGGAAATCAGCCCCAGCATTTT
CDR3 protein: CASSHDRGGNQPQHF

clone size: many
J gene: TRBJ2-2
V gene: TRBV7-8
D gene: -
CDR3 DNA: TGTGCCAGCATCCCTGGGGGAGAGAACACCGGGGAGCTGTTTTTT
CDR3 protein: CASIPGGENTGELFF

clone size: few
J gene: TRBJ2-7
V gene: TRBV4-1
D gene: -
CDR3 DNA: TGTGCCAGCAGCCAAACTACAGGGAACTACGAGCAGTACTTC
CDR3 protein: CASSQTTGNYEQYF

clone size: few
J gene: TRBJ1-1
V gene: TRBV4-2
D gene: TRBD1
CDR3 DNA: TGTGCCAGCAGCCAAGTCGGACAGGGGAACACTGAAGCTTTCTTT
CDR3 protein: CASSQVGQGNTEAFF

clone size: many
J gene: TRBJ2-3
V gene: TRBV7-8
D gene: TRBD2
CDR3 DNA: TGTGCCAGCAGCCGGACTAGCGGAGATACGCAGTATTTT
CDR3 protein: CASSRTSGDTQYF

clone size: -
J gene: TRBJ2-7
V gene: TRBV19
D gene: -
CDR3 DNA: TGTGCCAGTAGTAAAGAGGGTACTAACTACGAGCAGTACTTC
CDR3 protein: CASSKEGTNYEQYF

clone size: many
J gene: TRBJ1-2
V gene: TRBV7-8
D gene: -
CDR3 DNA: TGTGCCAGCAGCTCGAACAGGGCTGGGGGGTACACCTTC
CDR3 protein: CASSSNRAGGYTF

clone size: many
J gene: TRBJ2-2
V gene: TRBV28
D gene: TRBD2
CDR3 DNA: TGTGCCAGCAATAAGCGGGAGCTCACCGGGGAGCTGTTTTTT
CDR3 protein: CASNKRELTGELFF

clone size: few
J gene: TRBJ1-1
V gene: TRBV4-1
D gene: -
CDR3 DNA: TGCGCCAGCAGCTTGAGCCGGGACAACCTGAACACTGAAGCTTTCTTT
CDR3 protein: CASSLSRDNLNTEAFF

clone size: few
J gene: TRBJ1-4
V gene: TRBV15
D gene: -
CDR3 DNA: TGTGCCACCACCTTCGGGGCAACTAATGAAAAACTGTTTTTT
CDR3 protein: CATTFGATNEKLFF

clone size: few
J gene: TRBJ2-7
V gene: TRBV5-6
D gene: -
CDR3 DNA: TGTGCCAGCAGCTTGGTTGACGATTGGGACACCAGATACGAGCAGTACTTC
CDR3 protein: CASSLVDDWDTRYEQYF

clone size: -
J gene: TRBJ2-4
V gene: TRBV11-2
D gene: -
CDR3 DNA: TGTGCCAGCAGATTAGATCCTCGGGTGGACATTCAGTACTTC
CDR3 protein: CASRLDPRVDIQYF

clone size: many
J gene: TRBJ2-7
V gene: TRBV7-2
D gene: -
CDR3 DNA: TGTGCCAGCAGCGAGCGGGTGAAGGGTTGGGCCGAGCAGTACTTC
CDR3 protein: CASSERVKGWAEQYF

clone size: -
J gene: TRBJ2-3
V gene: TRBV20-1
D gene: -
CDR3 DNA: TGCAGTGCCAGCACCGACACAGATACGCAGTATTTT
CDR3 protein: CSASTDTDTQYF

clone size: -
J gene: TRBJ1-1
V gene: TRBV7-9
D gene: TRBD1
CDR3 DNA: TGTGCCAGCAGCTTATTTGGGACAGCGAACACTGAAGCTTTCTTT
CDR3 protein: CASSLFGTANTEAFF

clone size: many
J gene: TRBJ1-2
V gene: TRBV28
D gene: TRBD1
CDR3 DNA: TGTGCCAGCAGTACCGGACAGGGTAGTTGGAATGGCTACACCTTC
CDR3 protein: CASSTGQGSWNGYTF

clone size: few
J gene: TRBJ2-7
V gene: TRBV2
D gene: TRBD2
CDR3 DNA: TGTGCCAGCAGTGAAGCGGGGGTCATCAGCGGGAGTCGTTCTTTCTACGAGCAGTACTTC
CDR3 protein: CASSEAGVISGSRSFYEQYF

clone size: -
J gene: TRBJ1-4
V gene: TRBV7-2
D gene: -
CDR3 DNA: TGTGCCAGCAGCGCCAACTCCAGGGTGGGAATGGGGAAACTGTTTTTT
CDR3 protein: CASSANSRVGMGKLFF

clone size: many
J gene: TRBJ2-7
V gene: TRBV7-2
D gene: -
CDR3 DNA: TGTGCCAGCAGCTTAACCAGGGCCGAGCAGTACTTC
CDR3 protein: CASSLTRAEQYF

clone size: -
J gene: TRBJ2-2
V gene: TRBV5-4
D gene: TRBD1
CDR3 DNA: TGTGCCAGCAGCGCTGGGACAGTGAACACCGGGGAGCTGTTTTTT
CDR3 protein: CASSAGTVNTGELFF

clone size: few
J gene: TRBJ1-1
V gene: TRBV12-3/TRBV12-4
D gene: TRBD1
CDR3 DNA: TGTGCCAGCAAAGGGACAGTCGAGAACACTGAAGCTTTCTTT
CDR3 protein: CASKGTVENTEAFF

clone size: many
J gene: TRBJ2-5
V gene: TRBV7-3
D gene: -
CDR3 DNA: TGTGCCAGCAGCCCGGTTGGCGGGGAAGAGACCCAGTACTTC
CDR3 protein: CASSPVGGEETQYF

clone size: few
J gene: TRBJ1-3
V gene: TRBV7-3
D gene: TRBD1
CDR3 DNA: TGTGCCAGCAGCTTAACGGGGACAGGGGTTGGAAACACCATATATTTT
CDR3 protein: CASSLTGTGVGNTIYF

clone size: many
J gene: TRBJ2-5
V gene: TRBV7-3
D gene: TRBD2
CDR3 DNA: TGTGCCAGCAGCCGTACTAGCGACCAAGAGACCCAGTACTTC
CDR3 protein: CASSRTSDQETQYF

clone size: -
J gene: TRBJ1-1
V gene: TRBV29-1
D gene: -
CDR3 DNA: TGCAGCGTCCAGACAGGTCAGACTGAAGCTTTCTTT
CDR3 protein: CSVQTGQTEAFF

clone size: -
J gene: TRBJ1-4
V gene: TRBV28
D gene: -
CDR3 DNA: TGTGCCAGCATCATCGAAGGCGGGGGGCGGGGTGAAAAACTGTTTTTT
CDR3 protein: CASIIEGGGRGEKLFF

clone size: -
J gene: TRBJ2-1
V gene: TRBV6-1
D gene: TRBD1
CDR3 DNA: TGTGCCAGCAGCAACAGGGGATTGTCCTACAATGAGCAGTTCTTC
CDR3 protein: CASSNRGLSYNEQFF

clone size: -
J gene: TRBJ1-1
V gene: TRBV6-2/TRBV6-3
D gene: -
CDR3 DNA: TGTGCCAGCAGCCGACCAGGGAGTACGGCTGAAGCTTTCTTT
CDR3 protein: CASSRPGSTAEAFF

clone size: -
J gene: TRBJ2-1
V gene: TRBV20-1
D gene: -
CDR3 DNA: TGCAGTGCTGAGTTTTCGCTAAGCTCCTACAATGAGCAGTTCTTC
CDR3 protein: CSAEFSLSSYNEQFF

clone size: many
J gene: TRBJ2-1
V gene: TRBV7-2
D gene: -
CDR3 DNA: TGTGCCAGCAGCTTAGTTTCCGGGGGCAATGAGCAGTTCTTC
CDR3 protein: CASSLVSGGNEQFF

clone size: few
J gene: TRBJ2-7
V gene: TRBV5-1
D gene: -
CDR3 DNA: TGCGCCAGCAGCTCGTCGAGGTCCTACGAGCAGTACTTC
CDR3 protein: CASSSSRSYEQYF

clone size: many
J gene: TRBJ2-1
V gene: TRBV12-3/TRBV12-4
D gene: -
CDR3 DNA: TGTGCCAGCAGACTAGTAAATGAGCAGTTCTTC
CDR3 protein: CASRLVNEQFF

clone size: -
J gene: TRBJ1-2
V gene: TRBV19
D gene: -
CDR3 DNA: TGTGCCAGTAGTAGACATCCGAACTATGGCTACACCTTC
CDR3 protein: CASSRHPNYGYTF

clone size: -
J gene: TRBJ1-2
V gene: TRBV19
D gene: -
CDR3 DNA: TGTGCCAGTAGTTGGGGGGACTCTTATATTCCCAATGGCTACACCTTC
CDR3 protein: CASSWGDSYIPNGYTF